One and the same sample provided the 26 T cell receptor beta chains below, sequenced in a study of blood T cell repertoires in COVID-19. Repertoires were generated with immunoSEQ multiplex PCR, while TCRdb's copy carries only in-frame clones and drops some. The data contain about 150,000 clones, around 87% of them singletons. Sequenced input: peripheral blood. The receptors come from a middle-aged woman with acute or convalescent COVID-19.

The rearrangement uses TRBV15 and TRBJ2-1, with 10 nucleotides matching TRBD2. The J segment lost 0 bases and the V segment lost 7 bases, leaving 0 bases of the junction unmatched. The V gene's germline CDR1 is LNHNV and CDR2 YYDKDF (reference sequence). The CDR3 spans 14 residues. CDR3 amino acids: CATTSGSSYNEQFF. The CDR3 DNA follows: TGTGCCACCACTAGCGGGAGCTCCTACAATGAGCAGTTCTTC.

CDR3 coding DNA: TGTGCCAGCAGTTTAGCCGGGTTCGGTGGTGCTTTCTTT. Its translation is CASSLAGFGGAFF. V and J are TRBV12-3 or TRBV12-4 and TRBJ1-1, with D uncertain. The CDR3 covers 13 residues. V was cut by 0 bases and J by 11 bases, with 13 bases left in between.

The chain recombines TRBV6-6 with TRBJ1-2; TRBD1 agrees at 7 bases. Germline values: CDR1 MNHNY, CDR2 SVGAGI (reference sequence). There are 14 residues in the CDR3. After removal of 5 bases from V and 3 bases from J, the junction contained 6 bases not matched to a gene. The CDR3 nucleotides read TGTGCCAGCAGTCCGGACAGGACCTACTATGGCTACACCTTC. It translates to CASSPDRTYYGYTF.

The V and J genes are TRBV5-1 and TRBJ1-2; tentatively, D is TRBD1 (6 bases). V gave up 0 bases and J gave up 3 bases, with 9 bases separating them. Germline V lookup: CDR1 SGHRS, CDR2 YFSETQ. CDR3 size: 14 residues. CDR3 in DNA: TGCGCCAGCAGCTTGGTGGGGGCGGACTATGGCTACACCTTC. It is translated as CASSLVGADYGYTF.

V gene TRBV19 combines with J gene TRBJ1-2; 10 bases match TRBD1. Germline values: CDR1 LNHDA, CDR2 SQIVND (reference sequence). The CDR3 sequence is 14 residues long. Trimming cost V 5 bases and J 4 bases; bases outside gene matches: 4. The CDR3 region is CASSPGTGVYGYTF. The DNA of the CDR3 is TGTGCCAGTAGTCCCGGGACAGGGGTCTATGGCTACACCTTC.

This sequence joins TRBV5-6 and TRBJ1-6; the match to TRBD1 covers 8 bases. The CDR3 consists of 14 residues. Germline assignment: CDR1 SGHDT and CDR2 YYEEEE. After removal of 4 bases from V and 8 bases from J, the junction contained 5 bases not matched to a gene. The CDR3 region is CASSPGQGYSPLHF. Written as DNA, the CDR3 is TGTGCCAGCAGCCCCGGACAGGGTTATTCACCCCTCCACTTT.

V gene TRBV5-6 combines with J gene TRBJ2-7; 8 nucleotides match TRBD2. The CDR3 is made up of 14 amino acids. The trim removed 4 bases at V and 3 bases at J, leaving 6 bases unmatched. CDR1 and CDR2 (germline): SGHDT, YYEEEE. The CDR3 DNA reads as TGTGCCAGCAGCATAGCGGGACGATTCTACGAGCAGTACTTC. Protein sequence: CASSIAGRFYEQYF.

V is TRBV27 and J is TRBJ2-1; 7 nucleotides match TRBD2. CDR3 length: 17 amino acids. The germline gives CDR1 MNHEY, CDR2 SMNVEV (reference sequence). Trimming took 7 bases from V and 3 from J; bases not matched to a gene: 15. In DNA, the CDR3 is TGTGCCAGCACCTCGAACCCCGGACTAGTTCTCTACAATGAGCAGTTCTTC. Translation gives CASTSNPGLVLYNEQFF.

The chain combines TRBV19 with TRBJ2-1; a weak D match, TRBD2 (5 bases). The CDR3 consists of 14 residues. Per the germline V gene, CDR1 is LNHDA and CDR2 is SQIVND (reference sequence). Trimming took off 5 bases at V and 7 bases at J, with 15 bases between the two ends. The CDR3 bases are TGTGCCAGTAGTGTGGGGAGTAGTGGAAATGAGCAGTTCTTC. Its translation is CASSVGSSGNEQFF. The entire variable domain, with the rest obtained from reference TRBV19 and TRBJ2-1, is as follows: DGGITQSPKYLFRKEGQNVTLSCEQNLNHDAMYWYRQDPGQGLRLIYYSQIVNDFQKGDIAEGYSVSREKKESFPLTVTSAQKNPTAFYLCASSVGSSGNEQFFGPGTRLTVL.

This chain connects TRBV15 to TRBJ1-3; D perhaps matches TRBD1 (6 bases). CDR3 length equals 18 residues. Deletions cut 0 bases from V and 2 bases from J, with 17 bases between. The germline gives CDR1 LNHNV, CDR2 YYDKDF (reference sequence). The chain's CDR3 is CATSREGPGVLTGNTIYF. The CDR3 DNA sequence: TGTGCCACCAGCAGAGAGGGGCCAGGGGTATTGACTGGAAACACCATATATTTT.

The chain links TRBV28 to TRBJ1-5; D perhaps matches TRBD1 (6 bases). Between the trimmed V and J ends, which lost 3 bases and 7 bases, there was a span of 13 bases. The germline V gene has CDR1 MDHEN and CDR2 SYDVKM. The CDR3 totals 14 residues. CDR3: CASSFPGQLQPQHF. The CDR3 region has the DNA TGTGCCAGCAGTTTCCCCGGACAGTTACAGCCCCAGCATTTT. The variable domain in full, with the rest retrieved from reference TRBV28 and TRBJ1-5, is DVKVTQSSRYLVKRTGEKVFLECVQDMDHENMFWYRQDPGLGLRLIYFSYDVKMKEKGDIPEGYSVSREKKERFSLILESASTNQTSMYLCASSFPGQLQPQHFGDGTRLSIL.

The chain combines TRBV30 with TRBJ2-7, with 7 positions matching TRBD2. CDR1 and CDR2 (germline): GTSNPN, SVGIG (reference sequence). V was clipped by 0 bases and J by 3 bases; unmatched bases: 5. This CDR3 has 14 amino acids. The CDR3 DNA reads as TGTGCCTGGAGTGTGCGTGGGGGGGTCTACGAGCAGTACTTC. Translating it yields CAWSVRGGVYEQYF.

This chain connects TRBV10-3 to TRBJ2-3, with TRBD2 matching 7 bases. V trimming: 1 base; J trimming: 4 bases; junction bases outside the gene matches: 5. From germline, CDR1 is ENHRY and CDR2 SYGVKD. The CDR3 spans 15 residues. As DNA, the CDR3 is TGTGCCATCAGTGAGTTCAGGGAGGGACCAGATACGCAGTATTTT. It yields the protein CAISEFREGPDTQYF.

The chain recombines TRBV6-2 or TRBV6-3 with TRBJ2-7; D may be TRBD1 (5 bases). This CDR3 is 15 amino acids long. V was clipped by 2 bases and J by 4 bases, with 15 bases between them. Germline V gene data show CDR1 as MNHEY and CDR2 as SVGEGT. The CDR3 protein is CASSYASGSGYEQYF. For the CDR3, the DNA is TGTGCCAGCAGTTACGCATCAGGGTCCGGGTACGAGCAGTACTTC.

The rearrangement links TRBV13 to TRBJ1-1; 8 bases align to TRBD1. This CDR3 contains 16 residues. The germline V gene has CDR1 PRHDT and CDR2 FYEKMQ (reference sequence). The trim removed 5 bases at V and 3 bases at J, leaving 11 bases unmatched. In DNA form, the CDR3 reads TGTGCCAGCAGCCCTGGACAGGGTACGATTCACACTGAAGCTTTCTTT. This translates into CASSPGQGTIHTEAFF. Full variable domain (outside the CDR3, taken from reference TRBV13 and TRBJ1-1): AAGVIQSPRHLIKEKRETATLKCYPIPRHDTVYWYQQGPGQDPQFLISFYEKMQSDKGSIPDRFSAQQFSDYHSELNMSSLELGDSALYFCASSPGQGTIHTEAFFGQGTRLTVV.

The V call is TRBV7-3, the J call TRBJ1-1, with TRBD1 matching over 9 bases. Germline assignment: CDR1 SGHTA and CDR2 FQGTGA. This CDR3 spans 15 amino acids. V gave up 5 bases and J gave up 0 bases; unmatched junction bases: 4. CDR3 nucleotides: TGTGCCAGCAGCGCCGGACAGGGGTTGAACACTGAAGCTTTCTTT. Translated, it gives CASSAGQGLNTEAFF.

J is TRBJ2-3 and V is TRBV2; D possibly corresponds to TRBD1 (5 bases). This CDR3 contains 12 residues. V lost 8 bases and J 2 bases, leaving 8 bases between the germline ends. CDR1 and CDR2 from the germline V gene are SNHLY and FYNNEI. DNA of the CDR3: TGTGCCAGCGGGGCTAACACAGATACGCAGTATTTT. Amino acids: CASGANTDTQYF.

V is TRBV7-3 and J is TRBJ2-1, with TRBD2 matching over 15 bases. Germline CDR1 and CDR2: SGHTA and FQGTGA. V shed 1 base, J shed 7 bases, and the junction held 14 bases outside the gene matches. This CDR3 has 20 residues. The CDR3 bases are TGTGCCAGCAGCTTAATTTATCGGACTAGCGGGGGGGCAAGTCCAAATGAGCAGTTCTTC. Encoded protein: CASSLIYRTSGGASPNEQFF.

The chain uses TRBV18 and TRBJ2-5, with a possible D match to TRBD2 (6 bases). Germline V CDR1 and CDR2: KGHSH, LQKENI. The CDR3 is 14 residues long. V was clipped by 1 base and J by 3 bases, with 9 bases between them. The CDR3 DNA reads TGTGCCAGCTCACCACGGCCGGGAGAAGAGACCCAGTACTTC. Translating it yields CASSPRPGEETQYF.

V and J are TRBV14 and TRBJ2-7, with D possibly matching TRBD1 (6 bases). From germline, CDR1 is SGHDN and CDR2 FVKESK. This CDR3 has 15 amino acids. With 5 bases removed from V and 3 bases from J, the gap between germline ends came to 17 bases. The DNA for the CDR3 is TGTGCCAGCAGCTCAGGGGCAGGGTTGTACTACGAGCAGTACTTC. As protein: CASSSGAGLYYEQYF.

Only one count was recorded for this clone. The J gene is TRBJ1-5, the V gene TRBV5-1, with D possibly TRBD1 on 5 matching bases. The CDR3 contains 17 residues. Germline V lookup: CDR1 SGHRS, CDR2 YFSETQ. The V and J ends lost 0 bases and 2 bases respectively, with 15 bases between them. CDR3 nucleotides: TGCGCCAGCAGCTTGGATCCCATTGGGGCAGGCAATCAGCCCCAGCATTTT. Protein: CASSLDPIGAGNQPQHF.

This clone was seen once. This chain joins TRBV7-7 and TRBJ2-2, with a weak D call TRBD1 (5 bases). The CDR3 spans 18 residues. V was pared by 0 bases and J by 3 bases, with 17 bases between. Germline loops: CDR1 SSHAT, CDR2 FNYEAQ (reference sequence). The CDR3 region has the DNA TGTGCCAGCAGCTTAGCGTTTCCGCCAGGGCGGTACACCGGGGAGCTGTTTTTT. It codes for CASSLAFPPGRYTGELFF.

The rearrangement links TRBV18 to TRBJ2-7, with a tentative D call TRBD1 (6 bases). V lost 4 bases and J 2 bases, leaving 9 bases between the germline ends. In germline, CDR1 is KGHSH, CDR2 LQKENI. The CDR3 length is 13 residues. This chain's CDR3 is CASSLQGTYEQYF. The CDR3 DNA sequence: TGTGCCAGCTCACTACAGGGAACCTACGAGCAGTACTTC.

This chain connects TRBV6-1 to TRBJ2-3; the match to TRBD2 covers 15 bases. Losses at the gene ends were 3 bases for V and 6 bases for J; bases not matched to a gene: 7. The CDR3 has 17 amino acids. Germline V gene sequence: CDR1 MNHNS, CDR2 SASEGT. The chain's CDR3 is CASSDGLAGGPYDTQYF. The CDR3 bases are TGTGCCAGCAGTGACGGACTAGCGGGAGGGCCCTACGATACGCAGTATTTT.

The chain joins TRBV7-9 to TRBJ2-7; 9 bases agree with TRBD2. The germline V gene has CDR1 SEHNR and CDR2 FQNEAQ (reference sequence). This CDR3 has 15 residues. Trimming cost V 4 bases and J 2 bases; bases outside gene matches: 6. The CDR3 region has the DNA TGTGCCAGCAGCTATAGCGGGAGTCCTGCCTACGAGCAGTACTTC. Amino acids: CASSYSGSPAYEQYF. The entire variable domain, with the rest obtained from reference TRBV7-9 and TRBJ2-7, is as follows: DTGVSQNPRHKITKRGQNVTFRCDPISEHNRLYWYRQTLGQGPEFLTYFQNEAQLEKSRLLSDRFSAERPKGSFSTLEIQRTEQGDSAMYLCASSYSGSPAYEQYFGPGTRLTVT.

The chain employs TRBV7-3 and TRBJ1-6; D unclear. CDR1 and CDR2 (germline): SGHTA, FQGTGA. V lost 8 bases, J lost 6 bases, and 17 bases lay in between. The CDR3 covers 15 residues. CDR3 sequence reads: CASSRRGGFNSPLHF. CDR3 DNA sequence: TGTGCCAGCTCCCGACGAGGCGGTTTTAATTCACCCCTCCACTTT.